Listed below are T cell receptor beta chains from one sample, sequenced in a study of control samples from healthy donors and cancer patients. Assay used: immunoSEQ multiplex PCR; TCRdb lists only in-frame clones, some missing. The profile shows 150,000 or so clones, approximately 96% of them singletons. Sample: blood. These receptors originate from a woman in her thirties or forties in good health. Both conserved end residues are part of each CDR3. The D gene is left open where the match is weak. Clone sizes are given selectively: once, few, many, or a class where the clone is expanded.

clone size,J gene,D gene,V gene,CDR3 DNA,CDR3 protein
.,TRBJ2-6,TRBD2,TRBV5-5,TGTGCCAGCAGCTTCCTAGCGGGAGGCTCTGGGGCCAACGTCCTGACTTTC,CASSFLAGGSGANVLTF
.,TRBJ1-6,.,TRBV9,TGTGCCAGCAGCGTCCAGGACTTAGCCGGTTCACCCCTCCACTTT,CASSVQDLAGSPLHF
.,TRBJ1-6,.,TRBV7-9,TGTGCCAGCAGCTTAGACCCAGTCTATAATTCACCCCTCCACTTT,CASSLDPVYNSPLHF
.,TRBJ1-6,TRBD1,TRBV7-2,TGTGCCAGCAGCACAGCGGGACAGGGTTTGTCACCCCTCCACTTT,CASSTAGQGLSPLHF
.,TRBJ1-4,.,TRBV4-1,TGCGCCAGCAGCCAACTGTCGCAGAGTCATGAAAAACTGTTTTTT,CASSQLSQSHEKLFF
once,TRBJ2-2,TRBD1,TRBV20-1,TGCAGTGCTAGTACACAGGGGGTAACCGGGGAGCTGTTTTTT,CSASTQGVTGELFF
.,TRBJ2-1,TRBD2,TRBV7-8,TGTGCCAGCAGGCCTAGCGGGATGGAGGAGTTCTTC,CASRPSGMEEFF
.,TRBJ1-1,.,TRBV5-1,TGCGCCAGCAGCTTGCCCGTTGGGAACACTGAAGCTTTCTTT,CASSLPVGNTEAFF
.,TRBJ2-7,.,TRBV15,TGTGCCACCAGCAGCTACCTTGCGGCCTACGAGCAGTACTTC,CATSSYLAAYEQYF
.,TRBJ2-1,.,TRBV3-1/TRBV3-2,TGTGCCAGCAGCCAATGGTCCGTTCAGGACCGAAAGCAGTTCTTC,CASSQWSVQDRKQFF
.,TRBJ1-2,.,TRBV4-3,TGCGCCAGCGGCCAAGGGGTATCAGACCACTATGGCTACACCTTC,CASGQGVSDHYGYTF
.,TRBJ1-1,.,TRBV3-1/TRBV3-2,TGTGCCAGCAGCCAAGGACAGCTGAACACTGAAGCTTTCTTT,CASSQGQLNTEAFF
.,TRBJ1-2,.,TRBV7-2,TGTGCCAGCAGCTTAGCGGGGTCCTCTTCGGGCTACACCTTC,CASSLAGSSSGYTF
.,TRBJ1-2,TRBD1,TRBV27,TGTGCCAGCAGTTTAATGGGAGGACAGGGAAGTGGCTACACCTTC,CASSLMGGQGSGYTF
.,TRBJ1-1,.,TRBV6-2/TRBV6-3,TGTGCCAGCAGTTACAGCAGGGGCAATTCCATGAACACTGAAGCTTTCTTT,CASSYSRGNSMNTEAFF
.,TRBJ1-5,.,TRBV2,TGTGCCAGCAGTGTGTCGCCCAATCAGCCCCAGCATTTT,CASSVSPNQPQHF
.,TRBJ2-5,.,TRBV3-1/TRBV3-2,TGTGCCAGCAGCCAAGTGGGCAGCGAAGAGACCCAGTACTTC,CASSQVGSEETQYF
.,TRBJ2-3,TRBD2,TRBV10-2,TGCGCCAGCAGTGACCCGGCTAGCGGGGGGTTTGCAGATACGCAGTATTTT,CASSDPASGGFADTQYF
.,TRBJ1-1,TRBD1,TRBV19,TGTGCCAGTAGTACCAGACAGGGAAAGGCTGAAGCTTTCTTT,CASSTRQGKAEAFF
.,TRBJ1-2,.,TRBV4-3,TGCGCCAGCAGCCAAGCCCCACAGGGAACCACTATTAACTATGGCTACACCTTC,CASSQAPQGTTINYGYTF
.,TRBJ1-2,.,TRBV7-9,TGTGCCAGCAGCTTAGGCGGGGCGGATCTATATGGCTACACCTTC,CASSLGGADLYGYTF
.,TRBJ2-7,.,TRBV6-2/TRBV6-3,TGTGCCAGCAGTACCCCCAGACCGGAGACTCCCTACGAGCAGTACTTC,CASSTPRPETPYEQYF
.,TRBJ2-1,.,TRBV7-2,TGTGCCAGCAGCTTAGAACGGCCAGGGCTCTTTGTGGAGCAGTTCTTC,CASSLERPGLFVEQFF
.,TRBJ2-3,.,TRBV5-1,TGCGCCAGCAGCCTCGGACGCTCGGCTAGCACAGATACGCAGTATTTT,CASSLGRSASTDTQYF
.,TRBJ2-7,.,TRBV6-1,TGTGCCAGCAGTGAAGTAGGTTCCTACGAGCAGTACTTC,CASSEVGSYEQYF
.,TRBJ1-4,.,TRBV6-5,TGTGCCAGCAGTTACAAGACAGCTAATGAAAAACTGTTTTTT,CASSYKTANEKLFF
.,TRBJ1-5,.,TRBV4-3,TGCGCCAGCAGCCAAGATAGAGATCAGCCCCAGCATTTT,CASSQDRDQPQHF
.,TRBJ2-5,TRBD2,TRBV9,TGTGCCAGCAGCGTTGGGGGAGGGCAAGAGACCCAGTACTTC,CASSVGGGQETQYF
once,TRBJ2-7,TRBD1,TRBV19,TGTGCCAGTAGTGCCCCGGGACAGGGAGAGCAGTACTTC,CASSAPGQGEQYF
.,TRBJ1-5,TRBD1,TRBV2,TGTGCCAGCAGTAGGGACAGGGGGCAACGGGATCAGCCCCAGCATTTT,CASSRDRGQRDQPQHF
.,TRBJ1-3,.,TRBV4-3,TGCGCCAGCAGCAGTGCTGGAAACACCATATATTTT,CASSSAGNTIYF
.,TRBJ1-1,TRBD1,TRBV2,TGTGCCAGCATCGACAGGGAAAACACTGAAGCTTTCTTT,CASIDRENTEAFF
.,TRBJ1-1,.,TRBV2,TGTGCCAGCAGTTCCGGGACACCGGTGAGTGAAGCTTTCTTT,CASSSGTPVSEAFF
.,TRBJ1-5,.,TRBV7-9,TGTGCCAGCAGCTTATCTTCAGGGAGTAATCAGCCCCAGCATTTT,CASSLSSGSNQPQHF